Presented here are 17 T cell receptor beta chains from one specimen sequenced in a study of memory CD8 T cells in hepatitis C reinfection. Time point described: late/post reinfection, 12 to 24 weeks after detection. The sorted cells went straight to TCR sequencing with no prior in vitro expansion. Only in-frame clones appear in the TCRdb table, and some are missing; sequencing was by immunoSEQ multiplex PCR. Among around 45,000 clones, 80% to 90% were seen once, and the ten largest hold under 0.9%. Specimen: naive CD8+ T cells sorted from blood. Receptors originate from a young man with hepatitis C virus infection.

The gene calls are TRBV29-1 and TRBJ2-1; the match to TRBD2 covers 7 bases. Germline V CDR1 and CDR2: SQVTM, ANQGSEA. V lost 7 bases, J lost 8 bases, and 8 bases stayed unmatched. The CDR3 length is 12 residues. The CDR3 region has the DNA TGCAGCGCGCAGACTAGCAGCCATGAGCAGTTCTTC. Translated, it gives CSAQTSSHEQFF.

This clone was counted a few times. V gene TRBV29-1 combines with J gene TRBJ1-4, with a possible D match to TRBD1 (5 bases). V was clipped by 2 bases and J by 5 bases, with 12 bases between them. From germline, CDR1 is SQVTM and CDR2 ANQGSEA. CDR3 length: 14 residues. DNA for the CDR3: TGCAGCGTTGAATGGGCAGGGAGGAATGAAAAACTGTTTTTT. Protein sequence: CSVEWAGRNEKLFF.

The V call is TRBV29-1, the J call TRBJ2-5; 8 positions agree with TRBD1. The CDR3 has 14 residues. The germline V gene has CDR1 SQVTM and CDR2 ANQGSEA. J was trimmed by 1 base and V by 4 bases; bases with no gene match: 5. For the CDR3, the DNA is TGCAGCGTTGTTCCAGGGGGCCTCCAAGAGACCCAGTACTTC. It yields the protein CSVVPGGLQETQYF.

The V call is TRBV5-1, the J call TRBJ1-6; D is uncertain. The germline CDR1 and CDR2 sequences are SGHRS and YFSETQ. The CDR3 is made up of 17 amino acids. V was shortened by 4 bases and J by 0 bases, with 14 bases between the two germline ends. CDR3 DNA sequence: TGCGCCAGCAGCCTTGAGAGCTCGAGCTCCTATAATTCACCCCTCCACTTT. Translated, it gives CASSLESSSSYNSPLHF.

This clone was detected only once. V usage is TRBV5-6 and J usage is TRBJ2-2, with TRBD1 matching over 7 bases. Germline V CDR1 and CDR2: SGHDT, YYEEEE. V shed 3 bases and J 4 bases; nucleotides not matched to a gene: 9. The CDR3 has 16 amino acids. The CDR3, as DNA: TGTGCCAGCAGCTGGGCGGAACAGGGGATCACCGGGGAGCTGTTTTTT. This gives the protein CASSWAEQGITGELFF.

In its sample, this clone was seen once. The chain uses TRBV7-2 and TRBJ2-1; 11 bases are shared with TRBD2. With V trimmed by 4 bases and J by 8 bases, 10 bases remained unmatched. The CDR3 extends over 16 amino acids. Germline V gene sequence: CDR1 SGHTA, CDR2 FQGNSA. CDR3 sequence (DNA): TGTGCCAGCAGCTCGCCAATAGCGGGAGGGAAAGATGAGCAGTTCTTC. Protein product: CASSSPIAGGKDEQFF.

J is TRBJ1-2 and V is TRBV7-2; D is unclear. Trimming left V 5 bases short and J 5 bases short, with 15 bases between. The CDR3 consists of 14 residues. Germline CDR1 SGHTA, CDR2 FQGNSA. The CDR3 reads CASSAGHTFYGYTF. The CDR3 nucleotides are TGTGCCAGCAGCGCGGGCCATACCTTTTATGGCTACACCTTC.

V gene TRBV5-1 combines with J gene TRBJ2-2; 7 bases match TRBD1. There are 15 residues in the CDR3. Germline V gives CDR1 SGHRS, CDR2 YFSETQ. The junction had 3 bases not matched to a gene; V was cut back by 1 base and J by 3 bases. The CDR3 coding sequence is TGCGCCAGCAGCTTGTCCGACAGGGACACCGGGGAGCTGTTTTTT. Its translation is CASSLSDRDTGELFF. Full variable domain (missing parts from reference TRBV5-1 and TRBJ2-2): KAGVTQTPRYLIKTRGQQVTLSCSPISGHRSVSWYQQTPGQGLQFLFEYFSETQRNKGNFPGRFSGRQFSNSRSEMNVSTLELGDSALYLCASSLSDRDTGELFFGEGSRLTVL.

DNA for the CDR3: TGTGCCAGCAGCCGAGAAGTAGATACGCAGTATTTT. As protein: CASSREVDTQYF. The V and J genes are TRBV7-9 and TRBJ2-3; D remains ambiguous. CDR3 size: 12 residues. Germline V CDR1 and CDR2: SEHNR, FQNEAQ (reference sequence). V lost 5 bases, J lost 5 bases, and 8 bases lay in between.

This chain links TRBV21-1 with TRBJ2-3; the D call of TRBD2 is as the table states it, not checked on the DNA. TRBV21-1 is tagged as a pseudogene. The CDR3 is made up of 20 amino acids. CDR3 amino acids: CASSKASLPLAGAGPDTQYF. CDR3 bases: TGTGCCAGCAGCAAAGCCTCCTTGCCTCTAGCGGGAGCGGGCCCAGATACGCAGTATTTT.

The V and J genes are TRBV28 and TRBJ2-5; the D gene is possibly TRBD2 (6 bases). The CDR3 consists of 16 residues. CDR1 MDHEN and CDR2 SYDVKM come from the germline V gene. Trimming cost V 3 bases and J 5 bases, with 19 bases left between them. The CDR3 sequence is CASSLNPGLGGETQYF. CDR3 nucleotide sequence: TGTGCCAGCAGTTTGAATCCAGGGTTAGGAGGGGAGACCCAGTACTTC.

The chain couples TRBV5-1 to TRBJ1-1; 8 nucleotides align to TRBD1. V was clipped by 4 bases and J by 1 base; unmatched bases: 6. From germline, CDR1 is SGHRS and CDR2 YFSETQ. The CDR3 is 15 amino acids. The CDR3 is CASSQRTGTNTEAFF. CDR3 DNA sequence: TGCGCCAGCAGCCAACGGACAGGGACGAACACTGAAGCTTTCTTT.

The chain employs TRBV9 and TRBJ2-1, with 7 bases lining up with TRBD2. There are 15 residues in the CDR3. The germline V gene encodes CDR1 SGDLS and CDR2 YYNGEE. The V and J ends lost 4 bases and 6 bases, in that order; junction bases with no gene match: 10. The CDR3 DNA reads as TGTGCCAGCAGCCTACGGCCGGGACTAATCAATGAGCAGTTCTTC. Translated, it gives CASSLRPGLINEQFF.

The V call is TRBV28, the J call TRBJ1-1; TRBD1 matches 9 bases. The CDR3 spans 15 residues. Unmatched junction bases numbered 7, after V lost 7 bases and J lost 1 base. Per germline, CDR1 MDHEN and CDR2 SYDVKM. This chain's CDR3 is CASTNMGQGNTEAFF. The CDR3 DNA sequence: TGTGCCAGCACCAACATGGGACAGGGGAACACTGAAGCTTTCTTT.

This chain connects TRBV27 to TRBJ2-3, with 8 bases that match TRBD2. V was pared by 4 bases and J by 0 bases, with 9 bases of the junction left unmatched. Per the germline V gene, CDR1 is MNHEY and CDR2 is SMNVEV (reference sequence). The CDR3 is made up of 17 amino acids. The CDR3 spells CASSSSRGGASTDTQYF. As DNA, the CDR3 is TGTGCCAGCAGTTCCTCCCGGGGGGGAGCTAGCACAGATACGCAGTATTTT.

This chain joins TRBV27 and TRBJ2-7; D call uncertain. Germline CDR1 MNHEY, CDR2 SMNVEV (reference sequence). This CDR3 has 13 amino acids. V was cut by 2 bases and J by 6 bases, with 11 bases left in between. The CDR3 DNA reads TGTGCCAGCAGTTTAATGGAGTCCGGCGAGCAGTACTTC. Its protein is CASSLMESGEQYF.

This clone was seen a handful of times. The chain joins TRBV5-1 to TRBJ2-2; D unclear. Germline V CDR1 and CDR2: SGHRS, YFSETQ. CDR3 length equals 12 residues. V lost 4 bases, J lost 3 bases, and 4 bases lay in between. CDR3: CASSPDTGELFF. The CDR3 DNA reads as TGCGCCAGCAGCCCAGACACCGGGGAGCTGTTTTTT.